Reported below is one T cell receptor beta chain. Antigen specificity is unknown. Germline lookup yields CDR1 MNHNY and CDR2 SVGAGI (reference sequence). Trimming removed 2 bases at V and 1 base at J, with 3 bases between. The CDR3 length is 13 residues. This sample stems from a study of long-term antiretroviral therapy in people with HIV. Whole-study findings and limits: Information pertaining to ART adherence, viral resistance or therapeutic modifications was not obtained.

This was the immunoSEQ v3.0 assay at survey level. Sequencing targeted about 40,000-50,000 T-cell genomes per sample. The protocol was immunoSEQ multiplex PCR, while the TCRdb copy is restricted to in-frame clones and leaves out a portion. The profile shows about 27,000 clones, around four fifths of them singletons. Sample: unsorted PBMCs, taken 0.8 years before starting antiretroviral therapy. The chain combines TRBV6-6 with TRBJ1-5; D uncertain. The clonotype comes from a man between 18 and 35 years old with HIV. The CDR3 DNA is TGTGCCAGCAGTTACGACAGCAATCAGCCCCAGCATTTT. Translated: CASSYDSNQPQHF.